A single sample is the source of the 9 T cell receptor beta chains below, sequenced in a study of PD-1 blockade in classical Hodgkin lymphoma. Profiled with immunoSEQ multiplex PCR; TCRdb holds only in-frame clones, not every one. The sample records 30,000 to 45,000 clones, 87% being singletons. Each patient relapsed following autologous stem cell transplantation, and prior brentuximab vedotin exposure differed. The source material was peripheral blood mononuclear cells (PBMCs), sampled at baseline. The origin of the receptors is a human donor with classical Hodgkin lymphoma.

Regarding this clone: One end of the junction is discordant with germline, which a read error may explain. This sequence joins TRBV5-1 and TRBJ1-1; D uncertain. Germline V gives CDR1 SGHRS, CDR2 YFSETQ. The CDR3 loop spans 13 amino acids. CDR3 sequence: CASTSDDNTEAFF. The CDR3 coding sequence is TGTGCCAGCACCAGCGACGACAACACTGAAGCTTTCTTT.

This clone was picked up a small number of times. Here the CDR3 reads CASTGGGSYPGFPEAFF. DNA for the CDR3: TGTGCCAGCACCGGAGGGGGTTCATACCCTGGGTTCCCTGAAGCTTTCTTT. The chain uses TRBV7-9 and TRBJ1-1; D may be TRBD1 (6 bases). V was shortened by 7 bases and J by 6 bases, with 27 bases between the two germline ends. CDR1 is SEHNR and CDR2 is FQNEAQ in the germline V gene (reference sequence). CDR3 length: 17 amino acids.

The genes are TRBV2 and TRBJ2-3; D is perhaps TRBD2 (7 bases). With 3 bases removed from V and 2 bases from J, the gap between germline ends came to 15 bases. The V gene's germline CDR1 is SNHLY and CDR2 FYNNEI. This CDR3 spans 16 amino acids. DNA for the CDR3: TGTGCCAGCAGTGAGGTCCGGGGGGCTTTCACAGATACGCAGTATTTT. Amino acid sequence: CASSEVRGAFTDTQYF.

V and J are TRBV14 and TRBJ2-1; no firm D call. Germline V gives CDR1 SGHDN, CDR2 FVKESK. V was clipped by 1 base and J by 0 bases, with 10 bases between them. This CDR3 has 16 amino acids. The CDR3 protein is CASSQAPLGSYNEQFF. The CDR3 nucleotides read TGTGCCAGCAGCCAAGCCCCGCTAGGCTCCTACAATGAGCAGTTCTTC.

The chain links TRBV5-6 to TRBJ2-2; unclear D gene. Deletions cut 10 bases from V and 0 bases from J, with 13 bases between. This CDR3 comprises 14 residues. Germline V gene sequence: CDR1 SGHDT, CDR2 YYEEEE. For the CDR3, the DNA is TGTGCCTTCTCCCTGAGTTCGAACACCGGGGAGCTGTTTTTT. Its translation is CAFSLSSNTGELFF.

The rearrangement joins TRBV18 to TRBJ2-7, with D tentatively TRBD1 (5 bases). The CDR3 is 14 amino acids. The V end was cut by 2 bases, the J end by 0 bases, with 8 bases between. CDR1 is KGHSH and CDR2 is LQKENI in the germline V gene. CDR3 residues: CASSPERGSYEQYF. The DNA for the CDR3 is TGTGCCAGCTCACCAGAAAGGGGCTCCTACGAGCAGTACTTC.

V gene TRBV19 combines with J gene TRBJ1-5; D is uncertain. CDR3 size: 15 residues. V lost 7 bases and J 0 bases, leaving 13 bases between the germline ends. Germline CDR1 is LNHDA and CDR2 is SQIVND (reference sequence). CDR3 nucleotide sequence: TGTGCCAGTATTGGCCGACATCATAGCAATCAGCCCCAGCATTTT. Translated: CASIGRHHSNQPQHF.

This sequence joins TRBV6-5 and TRBJ2-2; D remains ambiguous. Germline loops: CDR1 MNHEY, CDR2 SVGAGI. This CDR3 comprises 15 residues. V gave up 5 bases and J gave up 1 base, with 11 bases separating them. CDR3 sequence: CASSPHGVNTGELFF. In DNA, the CDR3 is TGTGCCAGCAGTCCCCACGGCGTGAACACCGGGGAGCTGTTTTTT.

The chain joins TRBV9 to TRBJ2-2; TRBD2 aligns across 7 bases. The CDR3 is 15 amino acids. Germline V gene lookup returns CDR1 SGDLS and CDR2 YYNGEE. Germline trimming cut 7 bases from V and 0 bases from J; bases unmatched to any gene: 6. The CDR3 DNA reads TGTGCCAGCGGAACTAGCGCTTCGAACACCGGGGAGCTGTTTTTT. The encoded protein is CASGTSASNTGELFF.